This T cell receptor (beta chain) was found in a study of regulatory T cells in long-lasting Graves disease. Comment on this clonotype: Antigen unknown.

Study conclusions and caveats: Limited sample numbers may have lowered accuracy.

The time point is: newly diagnosed GD, antithyroid drugs for less than 3 months. The TCR library was made from RNA that had been extracted from PBMCs in TRIzol. Per the germline V gene, CDR1 is MDHEN and CDR2 is SYDVKM. Trimming took 6 bases from V and 2 from J; bases not matched to a gene: 16. CDR3 length: 18 residues. Assembly of TCR beta libraries relied on iRepertoire HTBI primers together with Arm-PCR of CDR3 regions. TCRdb re-derived calls from the multiplex PCR reads in MiXCR, one entry per CDR3 protein. The sample consists of 530,000 or so distinct CDR3 sequences, roughly 14% of them appearing once. The sample also formed part of further work on T cells in Graves' hyperthyroidism and ophthalmopathy.

The sequence came from a young man with Graves disease. Sequenced here: peripheral blood mononuclear cells (PBMCs), sampled at new diagnosis, from a patient treated with antithyroid drugs. The chain recombines TRBV28 with TRBJ2-5; 9 nucleotides align to TRBD2. Here the CDR3 DNA reads TGTGCCAGCAGCCAAGGCAGGTCCGCGGGAGGGCTTCAAGAGACCCAGTACTTC. This encodes CASSQGRSAGGLQETQYF.